One sample yielded the 2 T cell receptor beta chains listed below, sequenced in a study of blood T cell repertoires in COVID-19. Profiling relied on immunoSEQ multiplex PCR, and the TCRdb table lists in-frame clones only, not all of them. Of under 85,000 clones in the sample, approximately 83% are singletons; the top ten hold roughly an eighth. The sample taken for sequencing was peripheral blood. These receptors came from a human donor in a cohort sampled during active COVID-19.

The sample holds one count of this clone. This chain uses TRBV10-3 with TRBJ2-1; TRBD1 agrees at 9 bases. The CDR3 is made up of 12 amino acids. CDR1 and CDR2 (germline): ENHRY, SYGVKD. The trim removed 9 bases at V and 9 bases at J, leaving 6 bases unmatched. The chain's CDR3 is CAIRDREAEQFF. The CDR3 DNA is TGTGCCATTCGGGACAGGGAGGCTGAGCAGTTCTTC.

This chain links TRBV27 with TRBJ2-5, with 13 bases that match TRBD2. V shed 4 bases, J shed 3 bases, and the junction held 8 bases outside the gene matches. Per the germline V gene, CDR1 is MNHEY and CDR2 is SMNVEV (reference sequence). The CDR3 contains 17 residues. For the CDR3, the DNA is TGTGCCAGCAGTTCCTACTGGACTAGCGGGGGTAAAGAGACCCAGTACTTC. Translation: CASSSYWTSGGKETQYF.